Listed here are 27 T cell receptor beta chains from one sample, sequenced in a study of vaccination and CD4 T cells after COVID-19. Scientists ran DNA taken from cultured CD4+ T cells through the Oncomine TCR Beta short-read assay for sequencing. TCRdb ran MiXCR on the PCR reads and lists one entry per CDR3 protein. Of around 26,000 distinct CDR3 sequences in the sample, about 61% are singletons; the top ten hold 16%. Antigens for these TCRs are unknown. Indicated treatment: 10-day PBMC culture with coronavirus spike peptide pools or control peptides (ViraFEST assay). The source was CD4+ T cells from blood, cultured in vitro, collected after SARS-CoV-2 vaccination. All receptors derive from a human donor who received a COVID-19 vaccine.

This clonotype was recorded once. This chain joins TRBV14 and TRBJ1-2; 7 positions agree with TRBD1. Germline CDR1 and CDR2: SGHDN and FVKESK. The CDR3 sequence is 17 residues long. The V and J ends lost 0 bases and 3 bases, in that order; junction bases with no gene match: 10. The CDR3, as DNA: TGTGCCAGCAGCCAAGACCTTACCGGGACAGCAGACTATGGCTACACCTTC. Its protein is CASSQDLTGTADYGYTF.

The chain links TRBV6-5 to TRBJ1-4; 10 nucleotides align to TRBD1. Germline V gives CDR1 MNHEY, CDR2 SVGAGI. The CDR3 covers 14 residues. J was trimmed by 8 bases and V by 2 bases; bases with no gene match: 2. For the CDR3, the DNA is TGTGCCAGCAGTTACGGGACAGGGGAAGAAAAACTGTTTTTT. Protein sequence: CASSYGTGEEKLFF.

By sample fraction, this clonotype is medium-sized. CDR3 protein: CAISDQGYGEEAFF. CDR3 DNA sequence: TGTGCCATCAGTGATCAAGGGTATGGAGAAGAAGCTTTCTTT. The genes are TRBV10-3 and TRBJ1-1; D remains unclear. This CDR3 is built from 14 residues. Trimming removed 3 bases from V and 8 bases from J, with 16 bases in between. The germline gives CDR1 ENHRY, CDR2 SYGVKD.

This rearrangement joins TRBV18 to TRBJ2-2; weak D call: TRBD1 (5 bases). The CDR3 runs to 15 residues. From germline, CDR1 is KGHSH and CDR2 LQKENI. V was cut by 3 bases and J by 7 bases, with 15 bases left in between. The DNA of the CDR3 is TGTGCCAGCTCACCGGGTACAGGAACCCTCGGGGAGCTGTTTTTT. It is translated as CASSPGTGTLGELFF.

The V call is TRBV2, the J call TRBJ2-3; possibly TRBD1 for D (5 bases). The length of the CDR3 is 12 residues. Trimming took 3 bases from V and 4 from J, leaving 5 bases between them. The germline gives CDR1 SNHLY, CDR2 FYNNEI. CDR3: CASSDRADTQYF. DNA of the CDR3: TGTGCCAGCAGTGACAGGGCAGATACGCAGTATTTT.

The gene calls are TRBV6-1 and TRBJ2-2, with TRBD1 identical over 8 bases. After removal of 6 bases from V and 1 base from J, the junction contained 7 bases not matched to a gene. Looked up from germline, CDR1 is MNHNS and CDR2 is SASEGT. The CDR3 sequence is 16 residues long. In nucleotides, the CDR3 is TGTGCCAGCAGAACTCAGGGGGCTAAGAACACCGGGGAGCTGTTTTTT. This sequence encodes CASRTQGAKNTGELFF.

J is TRBJ2-7 and V is TRBV2; 9 nucleotides agree with TRBD2. Germline V gives CDR1 SNHLY, CDR2 FYNNEI. With 4 bases clipped from V and 4 bases from J, the junction kept 17 bases outside the gene matches. The CDR3 runs 18 residues. CDR3 loop: CASSAEGSWSSGGYEQYF. The CDR3 nucleotides read TGTGCCAGCAGTGCTGAAGGTTCTTGGAGTAGCGGGGGTTACGAGCAGTACTTC.

This chain links TRBV24-1 with TRBJ2-3; no definite D call. Looked up from germline, CDR1 is KGHDR and CDR2 is SFDVKD. Deletions cut 3 bases from V and 2 bases from J, with 14 bases between. This CDR3 is 16 amino acids long. CDR3 sequence (DNA): TGTGCCACCAGTGATCCGGACCCTAGGGACACAGATACGCAGTATTTT. It encodes CATSDPDPRDTDTQYF.

The V and J genes are TRBV7-2 and TRBJ2-7; 7 bases fit TRBD1. V was clipped by 3 bases and J by 3 bases; unmatched bases: 8. This CDR3 has 15 amino acids. The germline gives CDR1 SGHTA, CDR2 FQGNSA. CDR3 amino acids: CASSFDRVIIYEQYF. Here the CDR3 DNA reads TGTGCCAGCAGCTTCGACAGGGTTATTATCTACGAGCAGTACTTC.

The V call is TRBV6-1, the J call TRBJ1-5, with D uncertain. This CDR3 is 15 amino acids long. V was clipped by 3 bases and J by 5 bases, with 14 bases between them. The germline V gene has CDR1 MNHNS and CDR2 SASEGT. CDR3 nucleotide sequence: TGTGCCAGCAGTGATCGAGACACTAGGTATCAGCCCCAGCATTTT. Amino acids: CASSDRDTRYQPQHF.

J is TRBJ1-6 and V is TRBV6-4; D ambiguous. V lost 2 bases and J 6 bases, leaving 5 bases between the germline ends. CDR1 MRHNA and CDR2 SNTAGT come from the germline V gene. The CDR3 covers 13 residues. DNA for the CDR3: TGTGCCAGCAGTGACCAGGCTAATTCACCCCTCCACTTT. Translating it yields CASSDQANSPLHF.

The chain employs TRBV7-2 and TRBJ1-6; D ambiguous. The CDR3 is 18 amino acids. CDR1 SGHTA and CDR2 FQGNSA come from the germline V gene. The V and J ends lost 5 bases and 0 bases respectively, with 17 bases between them. Written as DNA, the CDR3 is TGTGCCAGCAGCGCCCGCCTCCCGGCTAGCTCCTATAATTCACCCCTCCACTTT. Translated, it gives CASSARLPASSYNSPLHF.

The chain combines TRBV27 with TRBJ2-7; 9 bases agree with TRBD2. The junction had 3 bases not matched to a gene; V was cut back by 6 bases and J by 0 bases. Per germline, CDR1 MNHEY and CDR2 SMNVEV (reference sequence). CDR3 length: 14 amino acids. CDR3 protein: CASRLAGNSYEQYF. CDR3 coding DNA: TGTGCCAGCAGGCTAGCGGGGAACTCCTACGAGCAGTACTTC.

This clonotype appeared a few times. The gene calls are TRBV2 and TRBJ1-5; D possibly corresponds to TRBD1 (6 bases). This CDR3 spans 14 amino acids. Germline CDR1 is SNHLY and CDR2 is FYNNEI. V lost 7 bases and J lost 5, with 15 bases in between. The chain's CDR3 is CASTTRGGDQPQHF. The CDR3 DNA sequence: TGTGCCAGCACCACTCGGGGGGGCGATCAGCCCCAGCATTTT.

In this sample, this clonotype turned up once. The rearrangement links TRBV20-1 to TRBJ1-5; D uncertain. Trimming cost V 6 bases and J 7 bases, with 16 bases left between them. The length of the CDR3 is 13 residues. The germline V gene has CDR1 DFQATT and CDR2 SNEGSKA (reference sequence). The CDR3 region has the DNA TGCAGTGCGCAACAGTTTGCGAGGCAGCCCCAGCATTTT. This codes for CSAQQFARQPQHF.

J is TRBJ2-5 and V is TRBV15; 10 bases align to TRBD1. Looked up from germline, CDR1 is LNHNV and CDR2 is YYDKDF (reference sequence). The CDR3 consists of 16 residues. V lost 0 bases to trimming and J lost 1 base; unmatched junction nucleotides: 2. Here the CDR3 reads CATSRDGQGGQETQYF. CDR3 in DNA: TGTGCCACCAGCAGAGATGGACAGGGGGGCCAAGAGACCCAGTACTTC.

This clonotype has only a few counts. The chain carries TRBV12-3 or TRBV12-4 and TRBJ1-4; 9 bases line up with TRBD1. V gave up 6 bases and J gave up 5 bases; unmatched junction bases: 4. The length of the CDR3 is 14 residues. The CDR3 bases are TGTGCCAGCAGCCCTGACAGGGGGAATGAAAAACTGTTTTTT. Amino acid sequence: CASSPDRGNEKLFF.

The genes are TRBV20-1 and TRBJ1-3, with D tentatively TRBD1 (6 bases). Germline CDR1 and CDR2: DFQATT and SNEGSKA (reference sequence). The CDR3 consists of 14 residues. V lost 5 bases and J 4 bases, leaving 15 bases between the germline ends. The CDR3 DNA follows: TGCAGTGCTCGCAGGGGACTTGGGGGAAACACCATATATTTT. It encodes CSARRGLGGNTIYF.

The chain employs TRBV6-1 and TRBJ2-2; possible D gene TRBD1, 6 bases. Trimming stripped 5 bases from V and 3 bases from J, with 13 bases between. Looked up from germline, CDR1 is MNHNS and CDR2 is SASEGT. CDR3 length equals 15 residues. CDR3 sequence reads: CASSLQGPYTGELFF. The CDR3 nucleotides read TGTGCCAGCAGTCTCCAGGGGCCGTACACCGGGGAGCTGTTTTTT.

CDR3 sequence reads: CASIREETQYF. CDR3 DNA sequence: TGTGCCAGCATCAGGGAAGAGACCCAGTACTTC. The chain couples TRBV2 to TRBJ2-5; TRBD1 might be the D (5 bases). The V and J ends lost 7 bases and 3 bases respectively, with 6 bases between them. Per germline, CDR1 SNHLY and CDR2 FYNNEI. The CDR3 consists of 11 residues.

The chain combines TRBV6-2 or TRBV6-3 with TRBJ2-1, with 7 bases identical to TRBD1. Per the germline V gene, CDR1 is MNHEY and CDR2 is SVGEGT. CDR3 length: 14 amino acids. V dropped 5 bases and J dropped 7; count of bases not matched to a gene: 8. The CDR3 spells CASSVNLQGNEQFF. The CDR3 nucleotides read TGTGCCAGCAGTGTTAACCTACAGGGGAATGAGCAGTTCTTC.

The chain recombines TRBV24-1 with TRBJ1-2; 8 bases fit TRBD1. The CDR3 totals 16 residues. Germline V gene data show CDR1 as KGHDR and CDR2 as SFDVKD. V dropped 4 bases and J dropped 6; count of bases not matched to a gene: 12. CDR3 bases: TGTGCCACCAGTGACCCCGGACAGGGTAGGGGACATGGCTACACCTTC. Translating gives CATSDPGQGRGHGYTF.

This clonotype was seen once. The chain is built from TRBV5-1 and TRBJ1-2; the match to TRBD1 covers 10 bases. This CDR3 has 15 residues. Germline CDR1 SGHRS, CDR2 YFSETQ. V dropped 1 base and J dropped 4; count of bases not matched to a gene: 4. The CDR3 DNA follows: TGCGCCAGCAGCTTGAATGGGGACAGGGGCTATGGCTACACCTTC. Protein sequence: CASSLNGDRGYGYTF.

The rearrangement joins TRBV4-1 to TRBJ1-2; D gene unclear. Germline CDR1 reads MGHRA; CDR2 reads YSYEKL. This CDR3 contains 15 residues. V lost 0 bases, J lost 1 base, and 9 bases lay in between. This CDR3 is CASSQDRIDNYGYTF. DNA of the CDR3: TGCGCCAGCAGCCAAGATAGGATCGATAACTATGGCTACACCTTC.

This chain uses TRBV19 with TRBJ2-2, with 9 nucleotides matching TRBD1. The CDR3 contains 15 residues. V gave up 7 bases and J gave up 4 bases; unmatched junction bases: 7. Germline CDR1 reads LNHDA; CDR2 reads SQIVND (reference sequence). Here the CDR3 reads CASKAGQGATGELFF. The CDR3, as DNA: TGTGCCAGTAAAGCGGGACAGGGTGCCACCGGGGAGCTGTTTTTT. The full variable domain, in which reference TRBV19 and TRBJ2-2 provide the parts outside the CDR3, is DGGITQSPKYLFRKEGQNVTLSCEQNLNHDAMYWYRQDPGQGLRLIYYSQIVNDFQKGDIAEGYSVSREKKESFPLTVTSAQKNPTAFYLCASKAGQGATGELFFGEGSRLTVL.

This chain joins TRBV21-1 and TRBJ2-1; the D call in the table, TRBD1, was not verified against the DNA. TRBV21-1 constitutes a pseudogene. The CDR3 consists of 16 residues. The CDR3 DNA reads as TGTGCCAGCAGCAAAGGTGGGCGGAAACCTTACAATGAGCAGTTCTTC. As protein: CASSKGGRKPYNEQFF.

V gene TRBV19 combines with J gene TRBJ2-5; 11 nucleotides agree with TRBD1. CDR3 size: 16 residues. Germline loops: CDR1 LNHDA, CDR2 SQIVND (reference sequence). With V trimmed by 3 bases and J by 5 bases, 8 bases remained unmatched. In nucleotides, the CDR3 is TGTGCCAGTAGTATGACCGGGACAGGGGGTCGGGAGACCCAGTACTTC. This sequence encodes CASSMTGTGGRETQYF.